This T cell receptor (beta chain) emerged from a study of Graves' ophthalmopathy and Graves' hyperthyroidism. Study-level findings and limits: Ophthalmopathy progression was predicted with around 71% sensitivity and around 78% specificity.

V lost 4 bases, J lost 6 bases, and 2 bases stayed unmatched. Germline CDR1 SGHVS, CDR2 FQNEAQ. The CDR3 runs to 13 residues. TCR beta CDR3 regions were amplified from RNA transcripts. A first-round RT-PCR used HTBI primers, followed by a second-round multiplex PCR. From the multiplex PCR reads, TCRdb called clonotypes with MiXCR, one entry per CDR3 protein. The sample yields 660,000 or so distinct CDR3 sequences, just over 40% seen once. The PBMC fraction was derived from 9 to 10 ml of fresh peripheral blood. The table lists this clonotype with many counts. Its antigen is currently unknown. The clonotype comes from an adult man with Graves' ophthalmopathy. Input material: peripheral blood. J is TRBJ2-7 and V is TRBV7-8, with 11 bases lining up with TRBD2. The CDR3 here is CASSSSGGSEQYF. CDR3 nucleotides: TGTGCCAGCAGCTCTAGCGGGGGGTCCGAGCAGTACTTC.